Listed below are T cell receptor beta chains from one sample, sequenced in a study of shared clonotypes between healthy human individuals. Some clones are missing from TCRdb's copy, which holds only in-frame ones; the method was immunoSEQ multiplex PCR. The sample has 450,000 to 600,000 clones; around three quarters are singletons. Source material: PBMCs. These receptors originate from a woman aged 35 to 49 in good health. Some clones in this sample may be carry-over from other donors' samples. CDR3s include the opening cysteine and the closing phenylalanine or tryptophan. Fields, in order: V gene, CDR3 length, J gene, clone size, D gene, CDR3 protein, CDR3 DNA. The D gene is left open where the match is weak. Only some rows state a clone size, as once, few, many or a class for expanded clones.

TRBV15	15	TRBJ2-3	once	-	CATSRDDSHTDTQYF	TGTGCCACCAGCAGGGACGACTCCCACACAGATACGCAGTATTTT
TRBV4-3	17	TRBJ2-1	once	TRBD1	CASSHRRGGQGRNEQFF	TGCGCCAGCAGCCACCGAAGGGGAGGACAGGGTAGGAATGAGCAGTTCTTC
TRBV4-1	16	TRBJ2-2	few	TRBD2	CASSRGLAGVTGELFF	TGCGCCAGCAGCCGGGGACTAGCGGGAGTTACCGGGGAGCTGTTTTTT
TRBV19	15	TRBJ2-2	-	-	CASSIRAGNTGELFF	TGTGCCAGTAGTATTCGGGCGGGAAACACCGGGGAGCTGTTTTTT
TRBV18	12	TRBJ2-5	-	-	CASSPNQETQYF	TGTGCCAGCTCACCTAACCAAGAGACCCAGTACTTC
TRBV7-3	15	TRBJ2-1	once	TRBD2	CASSRLAGGFNEQFF	TGTGCCAGCAGCCGTCTAGCGGGAGGCTTCAATGAGCAGTTCTTC
TRBV5-5	15	TRBJ2-1	-	TRBD2	CASSLLAGGYNEQFF	TGTGCCAGCAGCTTACTAGCGGGAGGTTACAATGAGCAGTTCTTC
TRBV19	15	TRBJ2-7	-	-	CASSISGFDSYEQYF	TGTGCCAGTAGTATATCGGGGTTTGACTCCTACGAGCAGTACTTC
TRBV30	13	TRBJ1-1	-	-	CAWNLGPNTEAFF	TGTGCCTGGAACCTAGGACCGAACACTGAAGCTTTCTTT
TRBV7-9	17	TRBJ2-5	-	TRBD1	CASSPRTGGYGKETQYF	TGTGCCAGCAGCCCCCGGACAGGGGGATATGGGAAAGAGACCCAGTACTTC
TRBV18	13	TRBJ1-2	-	-	CASSPLDTAGYTF	TGTGCCAGCTCACCCCTGGACACGGCTGGCTACACCTTC
TRBV7-9	13	TRBJ2-1	-	-	CASSPRGYNEQFF	TGTGCCAGCAGCCCCCGGGGGTACAATGAGCAGTTCTTC
TRBV2	13	TRBJ2-3	-	TRBD1	CASSGQASDTQYF	TGTGCCAGCAGCGGACAGGCCTCAGATACGCAGTATTTT
TRBV30	16	TRBJ2-7	-	TRBD1	CAWLSEAGQGTYEQYF	TGTGCCTGGTTATCAGAGGCGGGACAGGGAACCTACGAGCAGTACTTC
TRBV20-1	11	TRBJ1-2	once	TRBD1	CRMTGAYGYTF	TGCAGGATGACAGGGGCCTATGGCTACACCTTC
TRBV5-4	14	TRBJ2-1	-	-	CASSLGLNYNEQFF	TGTGCCAGCAGCTTGGGCCTCAACTACAATGAGCAGTTCTTC
TRBV18	15	TRBJ2-7	once	-	CASSPDAGESYEQYF	TGTGCCAGCTCTCCTGACGCAGGAGAGTCCTACGAGCAGTACTTC
TRBV6-5	16	TRBJ2-7	-	TRBD2	CASSYSIPGGPYEQYF	TGTGCCAGCAGTTACTCGATACCGGGAGGGCCCTACGAGCAGTACTTC
TRBV6-5	15	TRBJ2-7	-	TRBD2	CASRDGGGGPYEQYF	TGTGCCAGCAGAGACGGTGGCGGGGGGCCTTACGAGCAGTACTTC
TRBV6-6	12	TRBJ1-1	-	-	CASSPHDTEAFF	TGTGCCAGCAGCCCCCACGACACTGAAGCTTTCTTT
TRBV5-6	14	TRBJ2-7	-	TRBD2	CASSLREGPREQYF	TGTGCCAGCAGCTTACGGGAGGGCCCTCGGGAGCAGTACTTC
TRBV19	16	TRBJ1-5	few	TRBD1	CASSFQGAGLYQPQHF	TGTGCCAGTAGTTTCCAGGGGGCGGGATTGTATCAGCCCCAGCATTTT
TRBV5-4	14	TRBJ2-5	-	TRBD1	CASSPRKGAETQYF	TGTGCCAGCAGCCCCCGAAAGGGGGCGGAGACCCAGTACTTC
TRBV5-6	13	TRBJ1-6	-	-	CASSRELGSPLHF	TGTGCCAGCAGCCGGGAACTAGGTTCACCCCTCCACTTT
TRBV18	14	TRBJ2-5	-	-	CASSPTNIQETQYF	TGTGCCAGCTCACCGACAAATATCCAAGAGACCCAGTACTTC
TRBV28	15	TRBJ1-1	few	-	CASSFGPRKPTESFF	TGTGCCAGCAGTTTTGGTCCGCGGAAACCCACTGAGTCTTTCTTT